Reported below is one T cell receptor beta chain. Antigen specificity is unknown. This sample was included in a study of lymphopenia after photon versus proton radiotherapy. Study findings and constraints: Oligoclonal CD8+ Temra expansion after nadir drove photon patients' diversity drop. Relative stability marked proton patients; photon patients lost diversity and naive cells. Survival link was tested only in deceased patients; proton benefit remains a possibility.

The protocol was immunoSEQ multiplex PCR, while the TCRdb copy is restricted to in-frame clones and leaves out a portion. The table includes about 45,000 clones, approximately 85% detected once. Germline V gene sequence: CDR1 SGHNT, CDR2 YYREEE (reference sequence). V dropped 4 bases and J dropped 8; count of bases not matched to a gene: 8. The CDR3 extends over 15 amino acids. The source material was peripheral blood, sampled from a patient treated with photon-based radiotherapy. This sequence joins TRBV5-4 and TRBJ1-4; 10 bases are a match to TRBD1. The TCR was taken from a man aged 35 to 55 with gastric cancer. The CDR3 sequence is CASSQSGQGREKLFF. The CDR3 nucleotides read TGTGCCAGCAGCCAGTCGGGACAGGGGAGGGAAAAACTGTTTTTT.